Each of the 16 T cell receptor beta chains below was sequenced from the same sample in a study of cytotoxic CD8 clonotypes in ibrutinib-treated CLL. The method was immunoSEQ multiplex PCR; TCRdb's version includes in-frame clones alone and lacks a portion of them. The table records about 56,000 clones, over 55% of them present only once. The sequenced sample was PBMCs, obtained after 24 months of ibrutinib treatment. The receptors originated from a human donor with chronic lymphocytic leukemia.

The chain employs TRBV4-2 and TRBJ2-2; 12 bases line up with TRBD2. In germline, CDR1 is LGHNA, CDR2 YNFKEQ. The ends lost 1 base at V and 5 bases at J; junction bases unmatched: 8. This CDR3 region has 18 residues. CDR3 protein: CASSQAEGTSGSTGELFF. The CDR3 DNA is TGTGCCAGCAGCCAAGCTGAAGGGACTAGCGGGTCGACCGGGGAGCTGTTTTTT.

With respect to this clone: A much larger clone is a single base away; this may be a read error. V gene TRBV5-6 combines with J gene TRBJ2-6; D may be TRBD2 (6 bases). Germline CDR1 SGHDT, CDR2 YYEEEE. V lost 2 bases to trimming and J lost 2 bases, with 8 bases between them. The CDR3 is made up of 15 amino acids. This chain's CDR3 is CASSFWGAGANVLTF. In DNA, the CDR3 is TGTGCCAGCAGCTTCTGGGGGGCTGGGGCCAACGTCCTGACTTTC.

The rearrangement joins TRBV5-4 to TRBJ2-6; 8 bases align to TRBD2. Per the germline V gene, CDR1 is SGHNT and CDR2 is YYREEE (reference sequence). The CDR3 covers 19 residues. The V and J ends lost 4 bases and 0 bases, in that order; junction bases with no gene match: 12. The CDR3 bases are TGTGCCAGCAGCCTCGCGGGGGTAGCGGGGACCTCTGGGGCCAACGTCCTGACTTTC. It is translated as CASSLAGVAGTSGANVLTF.

In its sample, this clone was seen many times. V gene TRBV27 combines with J gene TRBJ1-1; D gene ambiguous. The CDR3 runs 14 residues. Trimming took 6 bases from V and 0 from J, leaving 11 bases between them. Germline V lookup: CDR1 MNHEY, CDR2 SMNVEV (reference sequence). The CDR3 loop is CASRPLGMNTEAFF. CDR3 sequence (DNA): TGTGCCAGCAGACCTTTGGGTATGAACACTGAAGCTTTCTTT.

This chain links TRBV27 with TRBJ1-6; D remains ambiguous. Per germline, CDR1 MNHEY and CDR2 SMNVEV (reference sequence). This CDR3 spans 16 amino acids. The V gene lost 0 bases and the J gene lost 6 bases, with 12 bases spanning the gap. CDR3 loop: CASSLSRGTPNSPLHF. The CDR3 DNA is TGTGCCAGCAGTTTATCGAGAGGAACCCCTAATTCACCCCTCCACTTT.

The chain joins TRBV4-1 to TRBJ1-2; no reliable D call. Trimming took off 0 bases at V and 7 bases at J, with 18 bases between the two ends. The CDR3 loop spans 16 amino acids. Germline lookup yields CDR1 MGHRA and CDR2 YSYEKL. The CDR3 loop is CASSQEPSGLLGGYTF. CDR3 in DNA: TGCGCCAGCAGCCAAGAGCCCTCCGGCCTCTTGGGTGGCTACACCTTC.

The chain links TRBV7-9 to TRBJ2-1, with 9 bases lining up with TRBD1. V shed 6 bases and J 6 bases; nucleotides not matched to a gene: 3. The CDR3 loop spans 13 amino acids. The germline V gene has CDR1 SEHNR and CDR2 FQNEAQ (reference sequence). This CDR3 reads CASRGQGGNEQFF. The CDR3 DNA reads TGTGCCAGCAGGGGACAGGGTGGCAATGAGCAGTTCTTC.

The CDR3 DNA is TGTGCCAGCAGCATCCGGGACACAGCGTATGATGAGCAGTTCTTC. This codes for CASSIRDTAYDEQFF. The chain is built from TRBV6-5 and TRBJ2-1, with D tentatively TRBD1 (6 bases). This CDR3 is 15 amino acids long. V lost 6 bases to trimming and J lost 8 bases, with 20 bases between them. Germline lookup yields CDR1 MNHEY and CDR2 SVGAGI.

In its sample, this clone was seen many times. For the CDR3, the DNA is TGCGCCAGCAGTGAGCAGTGGAGCTCCTACAATGAGCAGTTCTTC. Its protein is CASSEQWSSYNEQFF. J is TRBJ2-1 and V is TRBV10-2; D not resolved. This CDR3 region has 15 residues. Germline values: CDR1 WSHSY, CDR2 SAAADI. V lost 2 bases and J 0 bases, leaving 8 bases between the germline ends.

The chain couples TRBV7-9 to TRBJ1-2, with TRBD1 identical over 10 bases. V trimming: 1 base; J trimming: 6 bases; junction bases outside the gene matches: 5. This CDR3 spans 15 amino acids. CDR1 is SEHNR, CDR2 FQNEAQ, per germline (reference sequence). The CDR3 region is CASSLVGQGVNGYTF. The CDR3 DNA sequence: TGTGCCAGCAGCTTAGTAGGACAGGGGGTAAATGGCTACACCTTC.

The gene calls are TRBV27 and TRBJ2-3; D may be TRBD2 (6 bases). The CDR3 consists of 14 residues. V was shortened by 5 bases and J by 6 bases, with 15 bases between the two germline ends. The germline V gene encodes CDR1 MNHEY and CDR2 SMNVEV (reference sequence). The CDR3 loop reads CASSAREAADTQYF. CDR3 sequence (DNA): TGTGCCAGCAGTGCGAGGGAGGCGGCCGATACGCAGTATTTT.

Many counts were recorded for this clone. The CDR3 region has the DNA TGTGCCAGCTCACCCGAGGGGGGACCTGAGCAGTTCTTC. The encoded protein is CASSPEGGPEQFF. The rearrangement links TRBV18 to TRBJ2-1; D is perhaps TRBD1 or TRBD2 (6 bases each). This CDR3 spans 13 amino acids. Germline V gene sequence: CDR1 KGHSH, CDR2 LQKENI. V lost 3 bases, J lost 9 bases, and 12 bases lay in between. The full variable domain, completed using reference TRBV18 and TRBJ2-1, is NAGVMQNPRHLVRRRGQEARLRCSPMKGHSHVYWYRQLPEEGLKFMVYLQKENIIDESGMPKERFSAEFPKEGPSILRIQQVVRGDSAAYFCASSPEGGPEQFFGPGTRLTVL.

The chain joins TRBV7-2 to TRBJ1-6; D unresolved. Trimming took 3 bases from V and 4 from J, leaving 13 bases between them. The V gene's germline CDR1 is SGHTA and CDR2 FQGNSA. The CDR3 has 16 residues. DNA for the CDR3: TGTGCCAGCAGCTTGGGAAGCAGCATTTATAATTCACCCCTCCACTTT. This sequence encodes CASSLGSSIYNSPLHF.

The rearrangement joins TRBV28 to TRBJ2-7; 11 positions agree with TRBD1. The CDR3 totals 14 residues. The germline CDR1 and CDR2 sequences are MDHEN and SYDVKM. V lost 5 bases, J lost 4 bases, and 4 bases stayed unmatched. In DNA form, the CDR3 reads TGTGCCAGCAGTGGACAGGGGGCGCTATACGAGCAGTACGTC. Translating it yields CASSGQGALYEQYV.

This clone was seen at least ten times. This sequence joins TRBV6-6 and TRBJ2-1; a weak D match, TRBD2 (6 bases). The CDR3 has 15 amino acids. V lost 0 bases, J lost 6 bases, and 12 bases lay in between. Germline CDR1 is MNHNY and CDR2 is SVGAGI (reference sequence). For the CDR3, the DNA is TGTGCCAGCAGTTACTCGATGGTGGGGGGCAATGAGCAGTTCTTC. It yields the protein CASSYSMVGGNEQFF.

The V call is TRBV29-1, the J call TRBJ2-5; tentatively, D is TRBD2 (8 bases). CDR3 size: 16 residues. V was clipped by 4 bases and J by 4 bases, with 22 bases between them. The germline V gene encodes CDR1 SQVTM and CDR2 ANQGSEA. DNA for the CDR3: TGCAGCGTTGCGGGGGGGGACAGAGGAATCCGAGAGACCCAGTACTTC. Amino acids: CSVAGGDRGIRETQYF.